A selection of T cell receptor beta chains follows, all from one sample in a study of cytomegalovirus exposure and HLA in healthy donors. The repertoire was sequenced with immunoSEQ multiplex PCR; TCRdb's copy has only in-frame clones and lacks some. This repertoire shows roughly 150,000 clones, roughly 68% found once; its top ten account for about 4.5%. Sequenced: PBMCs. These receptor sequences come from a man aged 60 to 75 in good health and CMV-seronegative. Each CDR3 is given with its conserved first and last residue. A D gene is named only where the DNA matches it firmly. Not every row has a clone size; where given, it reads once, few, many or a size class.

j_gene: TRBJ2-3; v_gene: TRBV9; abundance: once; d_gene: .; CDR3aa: CASSVTEDTQYF; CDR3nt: TGTGCCAGCAGCGTAACAGAAGATACGCAGTATTTT
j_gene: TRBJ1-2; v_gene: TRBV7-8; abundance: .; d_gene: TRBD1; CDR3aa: CASSSPPTGNYGYTF; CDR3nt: TGTGCCAGCAGCTCCCCTCCGACAGGGAACTATGGCTACACCTTC
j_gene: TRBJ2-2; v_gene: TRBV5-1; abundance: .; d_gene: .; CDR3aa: CASSEMTGYTGELFF; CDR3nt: TGCGCCAGCAGCGAGATGACAGGCTACACCGGGGAGCTGTTTTTT
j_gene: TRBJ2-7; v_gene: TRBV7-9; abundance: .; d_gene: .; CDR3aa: CASNSGGLSSYEQYF; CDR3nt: TGTGCCAGCAACTCCGGGGGTCTAAGCTCCTACGAGCAGTACTTC
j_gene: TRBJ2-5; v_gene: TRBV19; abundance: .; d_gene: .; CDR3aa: CASSTGIRGETQYF; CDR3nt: TGTGCCAGTAGTACTGGAATCCGAGGGGAGACCCAGTACTTC
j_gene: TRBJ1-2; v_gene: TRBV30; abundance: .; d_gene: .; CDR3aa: CAWSVRTASFYGYTF; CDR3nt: TGTGCCTGGAGTGTACGGACAGCCTCCTTCTATGGCTACACCTTC
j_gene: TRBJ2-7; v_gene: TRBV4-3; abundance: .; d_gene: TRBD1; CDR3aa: CASSQDLGTGSGEQYF; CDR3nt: TGCGCCAGCAGCCAAGATCTGGGGACAGGTTCGGGCGAGCAGTACTTC
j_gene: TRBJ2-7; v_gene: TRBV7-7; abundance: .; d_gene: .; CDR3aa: CASSLVSSDEQYF; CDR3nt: TGTGCTAGCAGCTTAGTCTCGTCGGACGAGCAGTACTTC
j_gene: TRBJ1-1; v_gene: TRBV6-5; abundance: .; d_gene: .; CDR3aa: CASSTKGVSEAFF; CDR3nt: TGTGCCAGCAGCACCAAGGGGGTCTCTGAAGCTTTCTTT
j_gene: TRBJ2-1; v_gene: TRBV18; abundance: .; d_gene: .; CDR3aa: CASSTPTHGGQFF; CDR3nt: TGTGCCAGCTCAACTCCTACCCACGGAGGGCAGTTCTTC
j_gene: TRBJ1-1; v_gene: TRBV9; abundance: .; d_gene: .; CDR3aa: CASSDTTNTEAFF; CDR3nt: TGTGCCAGCAGCGATACAACGAACACTGAAGCTTTCTTT
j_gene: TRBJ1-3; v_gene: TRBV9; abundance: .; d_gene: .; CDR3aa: CASSLGRRPGNTIYF; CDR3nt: TGTGCCAGCTCCCTAGGTAGGAGGCCCGGAAACACCATATATTTT
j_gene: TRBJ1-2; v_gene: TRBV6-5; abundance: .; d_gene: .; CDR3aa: CASSFSSAGDWDGYTF; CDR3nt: TGTGCCAGCAGTTTTAGTTCCGCAGGGGATTGGGATGGCTACACCTTC
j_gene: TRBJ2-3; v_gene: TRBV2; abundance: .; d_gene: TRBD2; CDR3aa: CASSESGASGGTDTQYF; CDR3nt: TGTGCCAGCAGTGAAAGCGGTGCTAGCGGGGGCACAGATACGCAGTATTTT
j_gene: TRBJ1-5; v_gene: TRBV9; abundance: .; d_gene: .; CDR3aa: CASSVDRDQPQHF; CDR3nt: TGTGCCAGCAGCGTAGACAGGGATCAGCCCCAGCATTTT
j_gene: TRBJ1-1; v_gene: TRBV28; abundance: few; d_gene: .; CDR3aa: CASRGGFTNTEAFF; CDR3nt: TGTGCCAGCAGAGGCGGCTTTACGAACACTGAAGCTTTCTTT
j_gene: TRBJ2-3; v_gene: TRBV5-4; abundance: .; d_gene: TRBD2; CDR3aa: CASTLQTSGADTQYF; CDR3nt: TGTGCCAGCACCTTACAAACTAGCGGAGCAGATACGCAGTATTTT
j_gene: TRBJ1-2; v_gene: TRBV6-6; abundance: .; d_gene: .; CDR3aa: CASRTGTFNYGYTF; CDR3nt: TGTGCCAGCAGAACCGGGACATTTAACTATGGCTACACCTTC
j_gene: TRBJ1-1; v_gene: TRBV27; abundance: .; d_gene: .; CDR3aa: CASRPQGFYTEAFF; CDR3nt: TGTGCCAGCAGACCTCAGGGGTTCTACACTGAAGCTTTCTTT
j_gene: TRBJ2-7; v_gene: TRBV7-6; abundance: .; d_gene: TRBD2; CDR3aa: CASSGGLANYEQYF; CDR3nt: TGTGCCAGCAGCGGTGGACTAGCGAACTACGAGCAGTACTTC
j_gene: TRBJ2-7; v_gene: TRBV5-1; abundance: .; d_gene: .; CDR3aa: CASTRGMDYEQYF; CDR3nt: TGCGCCAGCACTAGAGGGATGGATTACGAGCAGTACTTC
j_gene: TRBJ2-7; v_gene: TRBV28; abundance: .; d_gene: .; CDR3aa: CASSLGQGPTYEQYF; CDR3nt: TGTGCCAGCAGTTTAGGCCAGGGTCCAACCTACGAGCAGTACTTC
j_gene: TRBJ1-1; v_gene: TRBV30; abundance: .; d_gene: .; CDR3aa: CAWSVRGGRGMNTEAFF; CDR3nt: TGTGCCTGGAGTGTAAGGGGGGGACGAGGGATGAACACTGAAGCTTTCTTT
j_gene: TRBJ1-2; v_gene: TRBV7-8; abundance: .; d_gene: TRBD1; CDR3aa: CASSTHTGGANYGYTF; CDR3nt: TGTGCCAGCAGCACTCATACAGGGGGCGCAAACTATGGCTACACCTTC
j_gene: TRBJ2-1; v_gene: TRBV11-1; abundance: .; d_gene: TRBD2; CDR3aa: CASGRLAGYNEQFF; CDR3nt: TGTGCCAGCGGTCGACTAGCGGGATACAATGAGCAGTTCTTC
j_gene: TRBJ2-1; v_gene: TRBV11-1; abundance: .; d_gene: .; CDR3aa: CASSPNPTRNEQFF; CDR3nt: TGTGCCAGCAGCCCAAACCCCACTAGAAACGAGCAGTTCTTC
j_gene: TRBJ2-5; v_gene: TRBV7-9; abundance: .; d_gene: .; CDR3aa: CASSLWGRGETQYF; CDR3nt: TGTGCCAGCAGCTTATGGGGTAGGGGAGAGACCCAGTACTTC
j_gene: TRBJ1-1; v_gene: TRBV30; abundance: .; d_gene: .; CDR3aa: CAWSALGGDTEAFF; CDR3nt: TGTGCCTGGAGTGCCTTGGGGGGTGACACTGAAGCTTTCTTT
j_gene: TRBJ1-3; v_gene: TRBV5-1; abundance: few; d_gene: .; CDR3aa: CASRGSSGNTIYF; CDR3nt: TGCGCCAGCCGGGGAAGCTCTGGAAACACCATATATTTT
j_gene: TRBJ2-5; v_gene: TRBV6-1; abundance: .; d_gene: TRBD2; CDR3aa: CASSGLAGGSETQYF; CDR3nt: TGTGCCAGCAGTGGACTAGCGGGAGGATCAGAGACCCAGTACTTC
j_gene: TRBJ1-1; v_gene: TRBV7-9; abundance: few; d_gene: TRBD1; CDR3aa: CASSSQGGFTEAFF; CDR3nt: TGTGCCAGCAGCTCACAGGGGGGATTCACTGAAGCTTTCTTT
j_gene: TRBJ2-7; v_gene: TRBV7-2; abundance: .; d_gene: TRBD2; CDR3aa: CASSPSRGASYEQYF; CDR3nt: TGTGCCAGCAGCCCTTCGCGGGGGGCGTCTTACGAGCAGTACTTC
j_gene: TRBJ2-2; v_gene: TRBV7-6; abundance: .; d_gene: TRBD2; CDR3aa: CASSLVSAGGRGNTGELFF; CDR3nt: TGTGCCAGCAGCTTAGTCTCGGCGGGAGGGCGGGGGAACACCGGGGAGCTGTTTTTT
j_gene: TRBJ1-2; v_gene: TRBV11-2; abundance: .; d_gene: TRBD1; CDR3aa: CASRPLAGTGYGYTF; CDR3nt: TGTGCCAGCAGACCCCTTGCCGGGACAGGGTATGGCTACACCTTC
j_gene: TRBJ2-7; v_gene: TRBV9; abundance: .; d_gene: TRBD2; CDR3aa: CASSVEGGSGYEQYF; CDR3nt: TGTGCCAGCAGCGTAGAGGGAGGGAGCGGCTACGAGCAGTACTTC
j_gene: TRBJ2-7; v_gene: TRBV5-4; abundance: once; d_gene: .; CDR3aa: CASSGGGLTYEQYF; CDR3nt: TGTGCCAGCAGCGGGGGGGGCCTAACCTACGAGCAGTACTTC